This T cell receptor beta chain originates from a study of T cell responses to AZD1222 COVID-19 vaccine. CDR1 is MDHEN, CDR2 SYDVKM, per germline. The V segment lost 2 bases and the J segment 7 bases; nucleotides outside the gene matches: 15. The CDR3 is made up of 17 amino acids. Regarding this clone: Antigen unknown.

Libraries were prepared by immunoSEQ multiplex PCR; TCRdb keeps only in-frame clonotypes and omits some of them. The table lists 70,000 to 95,000 clones, around 87% of them singletons, with roughly 4.3% in the top ten. Whole-study results and caveats: With two AZD1222 doses given, Spike-specific TCR breadth and depth both rose. Unmutated variant regions are reportedly the target of nearly half of TCRs that are spike-specific. Spike regions recognized by vaccine-associated CD4 TCRs spanned the protein, led by 160-218 and 743-854. Repertoires were obtained only post-peak T cell response.

The chain combines TRBV28 with TRBJ1-2; 8 nucleotides line up with TRBD1. The clonotype was recovered from an adult in good health. Sequenced here: peripheral blood, sampled on day 0 of MenACWY control vaccination. The CDR3 DNA sequence: TGTGCCAGCAGTTTAGTTTCAAAAATACGGACAGGGTTTGGCTACACCTTC. Its protein product is CASSLVSKIRTGFGYTF.